A single TCR beta chain is shown here with its context. The assay used was immunoSEQ (version v3.0), run at survey level. Data came from immunoSEQ multiplex PCR; TCRdb stores just in-frame clones and leaves some out. The data contain over 25,000 clones, approximately 86% of them singletons. Each sample contained about 0.95-11 million cryopreserved PBMC, thawed before DNA extraction. These data belong to a study of long-term antiretroviral therapy in people with HIV. Between the trimmed V and J ends, which lost 5 bases and 7 bases, there was a span of 12 bases. Germline CDR1 is MGHDK and CDR2 is SYGVNS. The CDR3 runs 13 residues.

Source: unsorted PBMCs, taken 0.8 years after starting antiretroviral therapy. The chain has TRBV25-1 and TRBJ1-5; a weak D match, TRBD1 (6 bases). This TCR was sampled from a woman aged 25 to 39 with HIV. CDR3 coding DNA: TGTGCCAGCAGTTCCCACAGGGTGCAGCCCCAGCATTTT. The encoded protein is CASSSHRVQPQHF.